A single sample is the source of the 14 T cell receptor beta chains below, sequenced in a study of T-cell reconstitution after alpha-beta-depleted transplantation in children. Unique molecular identifiers were incorporated into the prepared TCRbeta library. TCRdb processed the PCR reads anew with MiXCR; each CDR3 protein has one entry. The profile shows approximately 300,000 distinct CDR3 sequences, 9.5% to 13% of them singletons. Sequenced material: peripheral blood, taken 180 days after TCRalphabeta/CD19-depleted stem cell transplant. The receptor source for this set is a male patient between 2 and 15 years old who had a stem cell transplant for chronic granulomatous disease, so the T cells may come from the graft donor.

This chain links TRBV2 with TRBJ2-7; D gene uncertain. Germline V gene lookup returns CDR1 SNHLY and CDR2 FYNNEI. The CDR3 is made up of 12 amino acids. V gave up 7 bases and J gave up 0 bases, with 7 bases separating them. The CDR3 sequence: CASTVISYEQYF. The CDR3 DNA reads TGTGCCAGCACGGTCATCTCCTACGAGCAGTACTTC.

This clonotype has a count of ten or more. This chain joins TRBV29-1 and TRBJ2-7; 8 nucleotides agree with TRBD2. The ends lost 2 bases at V and 5 bases at J; junction bases unmatched: 2. This CDR3 is built from 12 residues. In germline, CDR1 is SQVTM, CDR2 ANQGSEA. This CDR3 is CSVELAGHEQYF. The CDR3 nucleotides are TGCAGCGTTGAATTAGCGGGACACGAGCAGTACTTC.

The rearrangement joins TRBV25-1 to TRBJ2-7; D unclear. CDR3 length: 11 residues. From germline, CDR1 is MGHDK and CDR2 SYGVNS. V lost 4 bases, J lost 8 bases, and 9 bases lay in between. CDR3 sequence (DNA): TGTGCCAGCAGTGGAGATAGGAAGCAGTACTTC. Its translation is CASSGDRKQYF.

The V call is TRBV19, the J call TRBJ1-1; D may be TRBD1 (5 bases). CDR3 length: 15 residues. Germline V gene sequence: CDR1 LNHDA, CDR2 SQIVND (reference sequence). Trimming left V 6 bases short and J 7 bases short, with 21 bases between. DNA of the CDR3: TGTGCCAGTAGCACAAGGGCCGGGACCTCTGTTGAAGCTTTCTTT. Its protein product is CASSTRAGTSVEAFF.

The chain employs TRBV2 and TRBJ2-1; D gene unclear. The germline V gene has CDR1 SNHLY and CDR2 FYNNEI. This CDR3 contains 16 residues. Between the trimmed V and J ends, which lost 1 base and 4 bases, there was a span of 14 bases. This CDR3 is CASSEDESRRYNEQFF. CDR3 nucleotide sequence: TGTGCCAGCAGTGAAGATGAAAGTCGAAGGTACAATGAGCAGTTCTTC.

About this clonotype: A junction end diverges from the germline sequence, so it may reflect a read error. V is TRBV28 and J is TRBJ2-7; D ambiguous. In germline, CDR1 is MDHEN, CDR2 SYDVKM. The CDR3 spans 16 residues. The CDR3 reads CASGLELLIGSYEQYF. Here the CDR3 DNA reads TGTGCCAGCGGTCTAGAGCTCTTGATAGGTTCCTATGAGCAGTACTTC.

Regarding this clonotype: The junction departs from germline at one end; a sequencing error may be responsible. The chain combines TRBV3-1 with TRBJ2-7; TRBD1 or TRBD2 may be the D gene (5 bases each). CDR3 length equals 17 residues. Germline values: CDR1 LGHDT, CDR2 YNNKEL (reference sequence). CDR3 sequence (DNA): TGTGCCAGCACCCAAGCCCCCTGGACTGGACAATCCTACGAGCAGTACTTC. Its translation: CASTQAPWTGQSYEQYF.

The rearrangement uses TRBV18 and TRBJ1-1; 7 bases fit TRBD1. The CDR3 sequence is 16 residues long. V lost 5 bases, J lost 6 bases, and 15 bases stayed unmatched. In germline, CDR1 is KGHSH, CDR2 LQKENI. The chain's CDR3 is CASSNRETGVFAEAFF. CDR3 DNA sequence: TGTGCCAGCTCAAACCGGGAAACAGGGGTTTTTGCTGAAGCTTTCTTT.

About this clonotype: One base away lies a much larger clone, so this may be a sequencing read error. The chain has TRBV27 and TRBJ2-1, with 8 bases that match TRBD2. V lost 5 bases to trimming and J lost 7 bases; unmatched junction nucleotides: 13. CDR3 length: 16 residues. Germline V gene data show CDR1 as MNHEY and CDR2 as SMNVEV (reference sequence). This CDR3 reads CASSPVGISGKNEQFF. The CDR3 nucleotides read TGTGCCAGCAGTCCCGTGGGGATTAGCGGGAAAAATGAGCAGTTCTTC.

At least ten counts were recorded for this clonotype. The rearrangement uses TRBV27 and TRBJ1-4; tentative D call: TRBD1 (6 bases). Germline CDR1 and CDR2: MNHEY and SMNVEV (reference sequence). This CDR3 has 15 residues. V was pared by 6 bases and J by 7 bases, with 18 bases between. The CDR3 region has the DNA TGTGCCAGCAGAAGTCCGCAGGGGTCGGTTGAAAAACTGTTTTTT. Its protein is CASRSPQGSVEKLFF.

This clonotype was observed many times. This chain connects TRBV6-2 or TRBV6-3 to TRBJ2-7; 11 nucleotides agree with TRBD1. Germline CDR1 is MNHEY and CDR2 is SVGEGT. The CDR3 loop spans 14 amino acids. With V trimmed by 6 bases and J by 4 bases, 5 bases remained unmatched. The CDR3 region has the DNA TGTGCCAGCAGCAGGACAGGGGGCCTATACGAGCAGTACTTC. Translated: CASSRTGGLYEQYF.

This clonotype has at least ten counts. This sequence joins TRBV23-1 and TRBJ2-5, with TRBD1 matching 8 bases. TRBV23-1 is assigned to the ORF class and has an uncertain function. Trimming at V came to 10 bases and at J to 4 bases, leaving 8 bases not matched to a gene. The CDR3 loop spans 13 amino acids. The CDR3 protein is CATWTGIRETQYF. The CDR3 coding sequence is TGCGCCACTTGGACAGGGATAAGAGAGACCCAGTACTTC.

The sample holds many counts of this clonotype. The genes are TRBV20-1 and TRBJ2-7; 10 nucleotides agree with TRBD1. Germline V gives CDR1 DFQATT, CDR2 SNEGSKA (reference sequence). This CDR3 comprises 13 residues. After removal of 6 bases from V and 2 bases from J, the junction contained 4 bases not matched to a gene. The chain's CDR3 is CSAEGQGTYEQYF. CDR3 DNA: TGCAGTGCCGAGGGACAGGGGACCTACGAGCAGTACTTC.

This clonotype was seen many times. This CDR3 reads CASSLMAGSISGNTIYF. In nucleotides, the CDR3 is TGTGCCAGCAGCTTAATGGCAGGGAGCATCTCTGGAAACACCATATATTTT. The rearrangement uses TRBV7-8 and TRBJ1-3; D possibly corresponds to TRBD1 (5 bases). CDR1 is SGHVS, CDR2 FQNEAQ, per germline. CDR3 size: 17 residues. Trimming left V 2 bases short and J 0 bases short, with 14 bases between.